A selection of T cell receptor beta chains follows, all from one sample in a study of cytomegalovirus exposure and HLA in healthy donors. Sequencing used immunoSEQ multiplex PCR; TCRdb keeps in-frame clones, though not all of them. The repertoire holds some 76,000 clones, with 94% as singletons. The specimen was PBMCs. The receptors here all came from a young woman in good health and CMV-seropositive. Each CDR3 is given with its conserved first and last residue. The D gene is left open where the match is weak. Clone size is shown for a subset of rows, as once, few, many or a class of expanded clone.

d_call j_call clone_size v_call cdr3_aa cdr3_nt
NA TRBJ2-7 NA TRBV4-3 CASSQDREYEQYF TGCGCCAGCAGCCAAGATCGGGAATACGAGCAGTACTTC
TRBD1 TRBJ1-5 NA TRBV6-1 CASSESQGARNQPQHF TGTGCCAGCAGTGAATCACAGGGGGCGCGTAATCAGCCCCAGCATTTT
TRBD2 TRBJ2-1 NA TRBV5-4 CASSLSGEPYNEQFF TGTGCCAGCAGCTTAAGCGGGGAACCCTACAATGAGCAGTTCTTC
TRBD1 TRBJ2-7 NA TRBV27 CASSPSHGTEVYEQYF TGTGCCAGCAGCCCTAGTCATGGGACAGAAGTCTACGAGCAGTACTTC
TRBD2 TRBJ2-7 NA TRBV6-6 CATTPRLAGYEQYF TGTGCCACAACCCCCCGGCTAGCGGGCTACGAGCAGTACTTC
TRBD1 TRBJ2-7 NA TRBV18 CASSSRTGSYEQYF TGTGCCAGCTCATCAAGGACAGGATCCTACGAGCAGTACTTC
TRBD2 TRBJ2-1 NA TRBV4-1 CASSQRAILSGGDYNEQFF TGCGCCAGCAGCCAAAGGGCCATTCTTTCGGGGGGGGATTACAATGAGCAGTTCTTC
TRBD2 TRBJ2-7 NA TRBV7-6 CASSDPPSGRAYEQYF TGTGCCAGCAGCGACCCTCCGAGCGGGAGGGCTTACGAGCAGTACTTC
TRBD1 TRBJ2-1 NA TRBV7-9 CAIPDRADEQFF TGTGCCATCCCGGACAGGGCCGATGAGCAGTTCTTC
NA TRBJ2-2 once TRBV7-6 CASSLAPPPANTGELFF TGTGCCAGCAGCTTAGCCCCTCCGCCAGCGAACACCGGGGAGCTGTTTTTT
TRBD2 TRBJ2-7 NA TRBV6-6 CASSLPGLAIPYEQYF TGTGCCAGCAGTTTACCGGGACTAGCGATACCCTACGAGCAGTACTTC
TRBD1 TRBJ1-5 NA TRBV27 CASSTRQGAQPQHF TGTGCCAGCAGTACTCGACAGGGGGCTCAGCCCCAGCATTTT
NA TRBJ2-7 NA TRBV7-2 CASSLAAGTEQYF TGTGCCAGCAGCTTAGCGGCGGGTACTGAGCAGTACTTC
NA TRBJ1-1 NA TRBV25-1 CASSEYFLNDMNTEAFF TGTGCCAGCAGTGAATATTTCCTAAATGATATGAACACTGAAGCTTTCTTT
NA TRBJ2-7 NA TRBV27 CASSRSGALTYEQYF TGTGCCAGCAGTAGGTCAGGGGCTCTGACCTACGAGCAGTACTTC
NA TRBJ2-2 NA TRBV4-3 CASSQGYGNTGELFF TGCGCCAGCAGCCAAGGATACGGGAACACCGGGGAGCTGTTTTTT
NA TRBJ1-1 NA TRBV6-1 CASSEAGGIGTEAFF TGTGCCAGCAGTGAAGCGGGGGGGATTGGCACTGAAGCTTTCTTT
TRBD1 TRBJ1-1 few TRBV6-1 CASSEEGGTGNTEAFF TGTGCCAGCAGTGAAGAGGGCGGGACAGGGAACACTGAAGCTTTCTTT
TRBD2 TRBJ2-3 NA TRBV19 CASSIRLAGGTDTQYF TGTGCCAGTAGTATTCGGCTAGCGGGGGGTACAGATACGCAGTATTTT
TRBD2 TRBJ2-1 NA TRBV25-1 CASKGWPSGYNEQFF TGTGCCAGCAAAGGGTGGCCTAGCGGTTACAATGAGCAGTTCTTC
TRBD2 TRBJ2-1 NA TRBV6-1 CASSEVAGGPNEQFF TGTGCCAGCAGTGAAGTAGCGGGAGGGCCAAATGAGCAGTTCTTC
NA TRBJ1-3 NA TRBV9 CASSAGGAGNTIYF TGTGCCAGCAGCGCAGGAGGGGCTGGAAACACCATATATTTT
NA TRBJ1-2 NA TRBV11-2 CASSLGGQIGYTF TGTGCCAGCAGCTTAGGGGGACAAATAGGCTACACCTTC
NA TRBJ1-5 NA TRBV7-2 CASSHDSSSNQPQHF TGTGCCAGCAGTCACGACAGTTCTAGCAATCAGCCCCAGCATTTT
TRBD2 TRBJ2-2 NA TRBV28 CASSRTSGVTGELFF TGTGCCAGCAGCAGGACTAGCGGCGTAACCGGGGAGCTGTTTTTT
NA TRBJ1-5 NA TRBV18 CASSSSGQLISNQPQHF TGTGCCAGCTCATCATCAGGGCAGCTGATTAGCAATCAGCCCCAGCATTTT
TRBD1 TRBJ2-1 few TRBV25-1 CASSDDRVVLDEQFF TGTGCCAGCAGTGACGACAGGGTGGTTTTGGATGAGCAGTTCTTC
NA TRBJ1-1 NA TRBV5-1 CASFESGMNTEAFF TGCGCCAGTTTCGAATCAGGGATGAACACTGAAGCTTTCTTT
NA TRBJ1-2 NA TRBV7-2 CASSLEQHYGYTF TGTGCCAGCAGCTTAGAACAGCACTATGGCTACACCTTC
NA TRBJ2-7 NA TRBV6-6 CASSYTVAYEQYF TGTGCCAGCAGTTACACAGTCGCCTACGAGCAGTACTTC
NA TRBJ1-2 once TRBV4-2 CASSQVLEAPANYGYTF TGTGCCAGCAGCCAAGTACTGGAGGCCCCGGCTAACTATGGCTACACCTTC
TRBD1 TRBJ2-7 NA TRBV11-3 CASSQGWGDRSYEQYF TGTGCCAGCAGCCAGGGTTGGGGGGACAGGTCCTACGAGCAGTACTTC
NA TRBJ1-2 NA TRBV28 CASSHQRDYGYTF TGTGCCAGCAGCCATCAACGGGACTATGGCTACACCTTC
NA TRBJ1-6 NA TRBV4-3 CASSHGSSYNSPLHF TGCGCCAGCAGCCACGGTAGCTCCTATAATTCACCCCTCCACTTT
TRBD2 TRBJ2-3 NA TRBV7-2 CASKPPGLAGYGPQYF TGTGCCAGCAAACCGCCGGGACTAGCGGGATACGGTCCGCAGTATTTT
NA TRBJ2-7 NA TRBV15 CATSSRRGGNYEQYF TGTGCCACCAGCAGCCGGCGTGGGGGGAACTACGAGCAGTACTTC
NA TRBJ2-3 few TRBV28 CASSLAGYTDTQYF TGTGCCAGCAGTTTAGCGGGCTACACAGATACGCAGTATTTT
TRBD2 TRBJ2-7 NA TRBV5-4 CASSLGGTSGRIYEQYF TGTGCCAGCAGCTTGGGTGGGACTAGCGGGAGGATCTACGAGCAGTACTTC
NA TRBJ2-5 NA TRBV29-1 CSVDLRARGETQYF TGCAGCGTTGACCTCCGAGCGAGAGGGGAGACCCAGTACTTC
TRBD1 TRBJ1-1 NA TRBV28 CASSSGDRSFTEAFF TGTGCCAGCAGTTCTGGGGACAGGAGTTTCACTGAAGCTTTCTTT
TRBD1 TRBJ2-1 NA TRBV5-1 CASSLLGQGATDEQFF TGCGCCAGCAGCCTCCTAGGACAGGGGGCGACCGATGAGCAGTTCTTC